Following are 15 T cell receptor beta chains from one sample sequenced in a study of T-cell reconstitution after alpha-beta-depleted transplantation in children. Construction of the TCRbeta library involved unique molecular identifiers. Using its own MiXCR run on the PCR reads, TCRdb lists one record per CDR3 protein. The sample records approximately 350,000 distinct CDR3 sequences, about an eighth being singletons. The material sequenced was PBMCs, taken from the stem cell graft. Receptor source: a human donor who donated a stem cell graft to a child with Fanconi anemia.

The chain is built from TRBV3-1 and TRBJ1-2; 8 bases match TRBD1. J lost 8 bases, V lost 11 bases, and 10 bases had no gene match. Germline V gives CDR1 LGHDT, CDR2 YNNKEL (reference sequence). CDR3 length equals 12 residues. The CDR3: CASSETGEGYTF. In nucleotides, the CDR3 is TGTGCCTCTTCAGAGACAGGGGAGGGCTACACCTTC.

This clonotype has at least ten counts. The V call is TRBV5-1, the J call TRBJ2-1; the D gene is possibly TRBD1 (5 bases). Germline V gene data show CDR1 as SGHRS and CDR2 as YFSETQ. V was clipped by 3 bases and J by 0 bases, with 13 bases between them. The CDR3 loop spans 16 amino acids. CDR3 sequence reads: CASSSQGSSSYNEQFF. The CDR3 coding sequence is TGCGCCAGCAGCTCCCAGGGTTCTAGCTCCTACAATGAGCAGTTCTTC.

The table lists this clonotype with a few counts. The chain recombines TRBV4-3 with TRBJ2-7; D perhaps matches TRBD2 (5 bases). V was shortened by 0 bases and J by 6 bases, with 18 bases between the two germline ends. The CDR3 runs to 16 residues. CDR1 LGHNA and CDR2 YSLEER come from the germline V gene. CDR3: CASSQEIGGLAGEQYF. CDR3 DNA sequence: TGCGCCAGCAGCCAAGAAATAGGCGGGCTTGCTGGCGAGCAGTACTTC.

The chain links TRBV14 to TRBJ1-6; D perhaps matches TRBD1 (6 bases). V lost 2 bases and J lost 9, with 14 bases in between. This CDR3 region has 15 residues. Germline CDR1 and CDR2: SGHDN and FVKESK. CDR3 sequence: CASSQSLGAGSPLHF. Written as DNA, the CDR3 is TGTGCCAGCAGCCAAAGTCTGGGGGCCGGTTCACCCCTCCACTTT.

The chain recombines TRBV7-9 with TRBJ2-2, with 7 bases fitting TRBD2. The CDR3 length is 15 residues. J lost 5 bases, V lost 3 bases, and 6 bases had no gene match. Germline CDR1 is SEHNR and CDR2 is FQNEAQ (reference sequence). DNA for the CDR3: TGTGCCAGCAGCTTCAAGCTAGCGGAAACCGGGGAGCTGTTTTTT. This gives the protein CASSFKLAETGELFF.

Many counts were recorded for this clonotype. This chain connects TRBV5-1 to TRBJ1-1, with a tentative D call TRBD1 (6 bases). Germline loops: CDR1 SGHRS, CDR2 YFSETQ. This CDR3 region has 14 residues. Trimming took 2 bases from V and 2 from J, leaving 10 bases between them. CDR3 in amino acids: CASSLGGVNTEAFF. The CDR3 DNA reads as TGCGCCAGCAGCTTAGGGGGGGTAAACACTGAAGCTTTCTTT. The whole variable domain, remainder taken from reference TRBV5-1 and TRBJ1-1, is KAGVTQTPRYLIKTRGQQVTLSCSPISGHRSVSWYQQTPGQGLQFLFEYFSETQRNKGNFPGRFSGRQFSNSRSEMNVSTLELGDSALYLCASSLGGVNTEAFFGQGTRLTVV.

The chain recombines TRBV5-6 with TRBJ2-7; D might be TRBD1 (7 bases). CDR3 length: 15 amino acids. Germline CDR1 and CDR2: SGHDT and YYEEEE. Trimming left V 3 bases short and J 4 bases short, with 17 bases between. The CDR3 DNA reads as TGTGCCAGCAGCTCGTCAACGACAGGGAGGTACGAGCAGTACGTC. Translating it yields CASSSSTTGRYEQYV.

This clonotype came up a few times. This chain connects TRBV5-1 to TRBJ2-2; D not resolved. Trimming pared 4 bases from V and 8 bases from J, leaving 9 bases between. The CDR3 has 12 residues. CDR1 and CDR2 from the germline V gene are SGHRS and YFSETQ. This CDR3 reads CASSRDGGELFF. CDR3 DNA: TGCGCCAGCAGCCGTGACGGAGGGGAGCTGTTTTTT. The entire variable domain, with the rest obtained from reference TRBV5-1 and TRBJ2-2, is as follows: KAGVTQTPRYLIKTRGQQVTLSCSPISGHRSVSWYQQTPGQGLQFLFEYFSETQRNKGNFPGRFSGRQFSNSRSEMNVSTLELGDSALYLCASSRDGGELFFGEGSRLTVL.

Comments on this clonotype: Given a much more abundant clone one base away, this may be a read error. As the CDR3 is not closed by the conserved phenylalanine or tryptophan, this likely results from a read error. This sequence joins TRBV5-1 and TRBJ1-3; D remains unclear. Deletions cut 0 bases from V and 2 bases from J, with 12 bases between. CDR3 size: 16 residues. The germline gives CDR1 SGHRS, CDR2 YFSETQ. The CDR3 is CASSLGLDRAGNTIYC. In DNA form, the CDR3 reads TGCGCCAGCAGCTTGGGATTGGATAGAGCTGGAAACACCATATATTGT.

This clonotype has more than one count but fewer than ten. This chain uses TRBV6-1 with TRBJ2-1; 11 nucleotides line up with TRBD2. The length of the CDR3 is 15 residues. In germline, CDR1 is MNHNS, CDR2 SASEGT. With V trimmed by 6 bases and J by 0 bases, 1 base remained unmatched. DNA of the CDR3: TGTGCCAGCAGCACTAGCGGGAGCTCCTACAATGAGCAGTTCTTC. This gives the protein CASSTSGSSYNEQFF.

In the case of this clonotype: This could be a read error, since a much larger clone is one nucleotide away. The CDR3 nucleotides are TGTGCCAGCAGTCGTCGGATAGGACTCTCTGGGGCCAACGTCCTGACTTTC. This gives the protein CASSRRIGLSGANVLTF. This chain joins TRBV6-1 and TRBJ2-6, with D tentatively TRBD2 (5 bases). In germline, CDR1 is MNHNS, CDR2 SASEGT. Deletions cut 5 bases from V and 0 bases from J, with 14 bases between. The CDR3 consists of 17 residues.

V is TRBV29-1 and J is TRBJ2-2; the D is unclear. The CDR3 consists of 13 residues. From germline, CDR1 is SQVTM and CDR2 ANQGSEA. Trimming removed 4 bases from V and 4 bases from J, with 10 bases in between. DNA for the CDR3: TGCAGCGTTGGTCTTACAGCCACCGGGGAGCTGTTTTTT. It yields the protein CSVGLTATGELFF.

This clonotype was counted only a few times. V usage is TRBV9 and J usage is TRBJ1-1; a weak D match, TRBD1 (5 bases). The CDR3 has 14 residues. Germline values: CDR1 SGDLS, CDR2 YYNGEE. V was shortened by 7 bases and J by 5 bases, with 18 bases between the two germline ends. In DNA, the CDR3 is TGTGCCAGCTCCTCCGGGGGAAAGGGGACTGAAGCTTTCTTT. Protein product: CASSSGGKGTEAFF. The whole variable domain, filled in from reference TRBV9 and TRBJ1-1, reads DSGVTQTPKHLITATGQRVTLRCSPRSGDLSVYWYQQSLDQGLQFLIQYYNGEERAKGNILERFSAQQFPDLHSELNLSSLELGDSALYFCASSSGGKGTEAFFGQGTRLTVV.

The rearrangement uses TRBV30 and TRBJ1-6; weak D call: TRBD1 (5 bases). Germline V gene lookup returns CDR1 GTSNPN and CDR2 SVGIG (reference sequence). CDR3 length: 18 amino acids. The V and J ends lost 0 bases and 0 bases respectively, with 15 bases between them. CDR3 DNA: TGTGCCTGGAGTGTTTGGCAGGGAACAGGCTCCTATAATTCACCCCTCCACTTT. Translation gives CAWSVWQGTGSYNSPLHF.

This clonotype was observed many times. The chain carries TRBV11-2 and TRBJ1-3; D gene unclear. Germline loops: CDR1 SGHAT, CDR2 FQNNGV. Trimming shortened V by 0 bases and J by 11 bases, and 14 bases separated the two germline ends. The CDR3 is 14 residues long. The CDR3 DNA reads as TGTGCCAGCAGCTTAGACAGGTCCCTAAGCGCCATATATTTT. Amino acid sequence: CASSLDRSLSAIYF. The full variable domain, rest sourced from reference TRBV11-2 and TRBJ1-3, is EAGVAQSPRYKIIEKRQSVAFWCNPISGHATLYWYQQILGQGPKLLIQFQNNGVVDDSQLPKDRFSAERLKGVDSTLKIQPAKLEDSAVYLCASSLDRSLSAIYFGEGSWLTVV.